This TCR beta chain emerged from a study of cytomegalovirus exposure and HLA in healthy donors. Germline V gene sequence: CDR1 MNHNS, CDR2 SASEGT. This CDR3 is built from 13 residues. About this clone itself: One end of the junction varies from germline; a read error may be responsible.

The PCR ran on 60 Vbeta and 13 Jbeta primers. Method: immunoSEQ multiplex PCR; TCRdb's copy keeps in-frame clones and lacks some. The sample has about 60,000 clones; 73% are singletons. The sequencing sample was made of PBMCs. This receptor was taken from a man between 50 and 59 years old in good health and CMV-seronegative. The chain joins TRBV6-1 to TRBJ2-3, with D uncertain. CDR3 nucleotide sequence: TGTGCCAGCAGCGAAGTGGAGAGAGATACGCAGTATTTT. Its translation: CASSEVERDTQYF.